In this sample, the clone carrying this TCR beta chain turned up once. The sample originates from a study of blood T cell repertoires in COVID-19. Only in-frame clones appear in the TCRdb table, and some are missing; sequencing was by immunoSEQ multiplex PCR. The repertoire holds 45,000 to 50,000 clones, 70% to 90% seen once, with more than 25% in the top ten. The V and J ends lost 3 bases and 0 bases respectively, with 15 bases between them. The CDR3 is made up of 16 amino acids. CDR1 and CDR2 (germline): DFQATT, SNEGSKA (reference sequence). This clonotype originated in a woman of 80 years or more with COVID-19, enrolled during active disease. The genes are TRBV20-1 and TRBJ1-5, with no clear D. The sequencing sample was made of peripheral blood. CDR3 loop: CSASGLSGPSNQPQHF. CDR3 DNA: TGCAGTGCTAGTGGGTTGTCTGGGCCTAGCAATCAGCCCCAGCATTTT.